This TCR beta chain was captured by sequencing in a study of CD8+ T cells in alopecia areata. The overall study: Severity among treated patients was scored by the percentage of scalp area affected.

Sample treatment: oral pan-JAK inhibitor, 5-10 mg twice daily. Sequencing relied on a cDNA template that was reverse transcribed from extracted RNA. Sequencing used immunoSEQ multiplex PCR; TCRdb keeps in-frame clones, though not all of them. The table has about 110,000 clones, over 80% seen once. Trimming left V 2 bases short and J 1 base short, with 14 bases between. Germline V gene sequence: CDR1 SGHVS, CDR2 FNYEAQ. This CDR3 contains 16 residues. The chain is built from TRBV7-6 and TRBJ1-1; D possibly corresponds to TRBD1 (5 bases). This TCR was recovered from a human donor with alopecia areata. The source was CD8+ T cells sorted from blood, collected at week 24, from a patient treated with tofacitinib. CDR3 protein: CASSLSISGGNTEAFF. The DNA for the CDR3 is TGTGCCAGCAGCTTATCGATATCCGGGGGGAACACTGAAGCTTTCTTT.